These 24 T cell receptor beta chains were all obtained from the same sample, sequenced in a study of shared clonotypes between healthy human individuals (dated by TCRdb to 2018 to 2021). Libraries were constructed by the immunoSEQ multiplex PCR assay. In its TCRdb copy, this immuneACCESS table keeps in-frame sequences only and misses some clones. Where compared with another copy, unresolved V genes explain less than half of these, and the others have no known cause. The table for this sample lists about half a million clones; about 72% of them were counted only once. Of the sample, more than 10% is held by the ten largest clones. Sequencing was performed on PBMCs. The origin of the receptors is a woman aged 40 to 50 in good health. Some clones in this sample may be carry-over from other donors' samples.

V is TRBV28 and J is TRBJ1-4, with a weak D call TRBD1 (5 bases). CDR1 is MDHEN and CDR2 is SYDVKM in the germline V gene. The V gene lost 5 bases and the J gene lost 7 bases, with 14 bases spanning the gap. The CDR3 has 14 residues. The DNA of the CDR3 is TGTGCCAGCAGTCCCAGTGGGGGAAGTGAAAAACTGTTTTTT. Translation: CASSPSGGSEKLFF.

CDR3: CASSELTGYSNQPQHF. The CDR3 nucleotides read TGTGCCAGCAGTGAACTTACAGGGTATAGCAATCAGCCCCAGCATTTT. The gene calls are TRBV6-1 and TRBJ1-5; D is possibly TRBD1 (6 bases). Germline V gene data show CDR1 as MNHNS and CDR2 as SASEGT. V gave up 2 bases and J gave up 0 bases, with 11 bases separating them. CDR3 length equals 16 residues.

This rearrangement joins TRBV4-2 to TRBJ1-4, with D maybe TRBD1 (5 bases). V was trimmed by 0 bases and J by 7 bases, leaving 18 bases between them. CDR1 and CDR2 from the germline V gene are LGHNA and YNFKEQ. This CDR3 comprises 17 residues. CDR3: CASSQDFRSGVGEKLFF. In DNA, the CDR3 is TGTGCCAGCAGCCAAGATTTTAGGTCGGGGGTGGGTGAAAAACTGTTTTTT.

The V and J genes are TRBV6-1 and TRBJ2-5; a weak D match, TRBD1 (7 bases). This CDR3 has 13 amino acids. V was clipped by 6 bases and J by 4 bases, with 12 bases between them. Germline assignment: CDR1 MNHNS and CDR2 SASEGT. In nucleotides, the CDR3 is TGTGCCAGCAGCTGGCAGGGGGGAGAGACCCAGTACTTC. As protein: CASSWQGGETQYF.

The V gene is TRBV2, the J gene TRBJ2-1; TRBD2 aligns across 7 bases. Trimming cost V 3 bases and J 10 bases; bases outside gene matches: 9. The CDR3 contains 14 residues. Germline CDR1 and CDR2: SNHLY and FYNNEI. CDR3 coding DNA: TGTGCCAGCAGTGAGGGTCGGGGGGAATCCGAGCAGTTCTTC. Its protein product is CASSEGRGESEQFF.

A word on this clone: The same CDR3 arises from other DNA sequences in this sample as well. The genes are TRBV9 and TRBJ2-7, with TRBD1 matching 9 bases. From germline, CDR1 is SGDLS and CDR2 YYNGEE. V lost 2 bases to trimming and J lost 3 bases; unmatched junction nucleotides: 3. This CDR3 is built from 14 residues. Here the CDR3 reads CASSVSGQGYEQYF. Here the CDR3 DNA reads TGTGCCAGCAGCGTTTCGGGACAGGGCTACGAGCAGTACTTC.

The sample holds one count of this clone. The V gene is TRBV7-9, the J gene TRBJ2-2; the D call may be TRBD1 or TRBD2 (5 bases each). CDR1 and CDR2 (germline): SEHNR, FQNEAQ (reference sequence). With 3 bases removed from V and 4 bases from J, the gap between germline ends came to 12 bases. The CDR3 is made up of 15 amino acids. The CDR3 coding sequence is TGTGCCAGCAGCTTGGTTCTTGGGGGCACCGGGGAGCTGTTTTTT. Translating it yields CASSLVLGGTGELFF.

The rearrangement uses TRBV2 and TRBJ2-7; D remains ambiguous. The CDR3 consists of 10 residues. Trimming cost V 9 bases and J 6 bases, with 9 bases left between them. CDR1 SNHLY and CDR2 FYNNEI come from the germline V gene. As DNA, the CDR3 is TGTGCCAGTCAAGTAGGCGAGCAGTACTTC. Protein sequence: CASQVGEQYF.

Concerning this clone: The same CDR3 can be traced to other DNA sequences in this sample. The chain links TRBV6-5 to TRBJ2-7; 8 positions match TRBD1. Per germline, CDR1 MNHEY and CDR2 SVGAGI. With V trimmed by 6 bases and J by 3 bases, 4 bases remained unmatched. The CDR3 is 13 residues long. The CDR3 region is CASRDDRGYEQYF. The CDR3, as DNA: TGTGCCAGCAGGGACGACAGGGGCTACGAGCAGTACTTC.

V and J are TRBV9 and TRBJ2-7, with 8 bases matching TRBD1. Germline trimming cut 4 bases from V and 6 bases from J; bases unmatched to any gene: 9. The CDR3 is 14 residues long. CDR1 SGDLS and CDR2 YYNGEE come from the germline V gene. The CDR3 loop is CASSPQGTGSEQYF. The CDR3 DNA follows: TGTGCCAGCAGCCCACAAGGGACAGGATCCGAGCAGTACTTC. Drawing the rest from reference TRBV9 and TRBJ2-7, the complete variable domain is DSGVTQTPKHLITATGQRVTLRCSPRSGDLSVYWYQQSLDQGLQFLIQYYNGEERAKGNILERFSAQQFPDLHSELNLSSLELGDSALYFCASSPQGTGSEQYFGPGTRLTVT.

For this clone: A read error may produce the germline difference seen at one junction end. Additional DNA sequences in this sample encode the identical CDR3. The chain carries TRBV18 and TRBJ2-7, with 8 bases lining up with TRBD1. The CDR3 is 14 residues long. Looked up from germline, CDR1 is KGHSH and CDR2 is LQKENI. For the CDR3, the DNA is TGTGCCAGCTCACTAGGGACAGGTATCGACGAACAGTACTTC. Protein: CASSLGTGIDEQYF.

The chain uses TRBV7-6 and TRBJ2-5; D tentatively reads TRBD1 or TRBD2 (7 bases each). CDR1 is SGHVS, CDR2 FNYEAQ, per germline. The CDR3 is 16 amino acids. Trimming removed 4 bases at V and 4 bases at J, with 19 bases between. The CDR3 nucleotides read TGTGCCAGCAGCTCCGACACCTTCAGGGGGGGAGAGACCCAGTACTTC. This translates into CASSSDTFRGGETQYF.

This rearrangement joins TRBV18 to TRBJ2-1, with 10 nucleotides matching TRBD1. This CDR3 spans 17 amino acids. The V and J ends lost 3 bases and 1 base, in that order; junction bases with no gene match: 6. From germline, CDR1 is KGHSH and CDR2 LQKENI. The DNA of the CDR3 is TGTGCCAGCTCACCCGACAGGGGGCGAAGATCCTACAATGAGCAGTTCTTC. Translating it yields CASSPDRGRRSYNEQFF.

The chain's CDR3 is CASSHRQGYQPQHF. In DNA form, the CDR3 reads TGTGCCAGCAGCCATAGACAGGGATATCAGCCCCAGCATTTT. This rearrangement joins TRBV28 to TRBJ1-5, with 7 bases identical to TRBD1. The CDR3 loop spans 14 amino acids. The germline V gene has CDR1 MDHEN and CDR2 SYDVKM. J gave up 5 bases and V 6 bases, and 7 bases lay outside the gene matches.

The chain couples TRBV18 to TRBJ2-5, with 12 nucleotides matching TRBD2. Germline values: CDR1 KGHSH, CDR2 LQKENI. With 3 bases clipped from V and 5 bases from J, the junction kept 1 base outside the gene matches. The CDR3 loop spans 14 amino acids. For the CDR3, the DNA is TGTGCCAGCTCACCGACTAGCGGGAGTGAGACCCAGTACTTC. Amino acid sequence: CASSPTSGSETQYF.

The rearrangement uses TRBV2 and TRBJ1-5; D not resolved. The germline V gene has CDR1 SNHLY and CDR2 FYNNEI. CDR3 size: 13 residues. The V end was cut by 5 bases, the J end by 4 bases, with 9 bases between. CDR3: CASSLQRNQPQHF. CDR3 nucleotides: TGTGCCAGCAGTTTACAGCGAAATCAGCCCCAGCATTTT.

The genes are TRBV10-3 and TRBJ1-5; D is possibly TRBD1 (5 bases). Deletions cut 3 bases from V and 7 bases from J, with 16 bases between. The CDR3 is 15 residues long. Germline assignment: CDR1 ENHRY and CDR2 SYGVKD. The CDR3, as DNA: TGTGCCATCAGTGAAAGTCAGGGAAAAGGACAGCCCCAGCATTTT. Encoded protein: CAISESQGKGQPQHF.

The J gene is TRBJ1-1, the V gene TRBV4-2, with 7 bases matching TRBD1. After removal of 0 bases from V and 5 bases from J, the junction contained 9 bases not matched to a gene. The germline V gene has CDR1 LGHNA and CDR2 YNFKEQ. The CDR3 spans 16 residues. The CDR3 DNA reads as TGTGCCAGCAGCCAAGATGCGCAGGGGGGTGGGACTGAAGCTTTCTTT. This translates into CASSQDAQGGGTEAFF.

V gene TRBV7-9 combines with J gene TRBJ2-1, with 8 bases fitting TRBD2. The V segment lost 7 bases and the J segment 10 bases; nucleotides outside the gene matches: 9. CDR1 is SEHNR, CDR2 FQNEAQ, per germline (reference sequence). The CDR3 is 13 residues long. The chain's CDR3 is CASNTGQREEQFF. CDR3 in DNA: TGTGCCAGCAACACAGGGCAGCGGGAGGAGCAGTTCTTC.

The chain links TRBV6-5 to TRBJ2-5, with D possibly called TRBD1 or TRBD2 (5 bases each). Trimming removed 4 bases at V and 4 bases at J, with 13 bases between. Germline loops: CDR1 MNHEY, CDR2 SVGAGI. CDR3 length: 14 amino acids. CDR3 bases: TGTGCCAGCAGTTCTTCCCGGGGCCGAGAGACCCAGTACTTC. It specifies CASSSSRGRETQYF.

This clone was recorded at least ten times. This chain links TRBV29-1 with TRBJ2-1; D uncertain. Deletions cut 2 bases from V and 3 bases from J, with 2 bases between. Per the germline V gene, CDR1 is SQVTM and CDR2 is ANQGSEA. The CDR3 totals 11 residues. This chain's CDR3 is CSVENYNEQFF. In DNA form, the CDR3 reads TGCAGCGTTGAAAACTACAATGAGCAGTTCTTC.

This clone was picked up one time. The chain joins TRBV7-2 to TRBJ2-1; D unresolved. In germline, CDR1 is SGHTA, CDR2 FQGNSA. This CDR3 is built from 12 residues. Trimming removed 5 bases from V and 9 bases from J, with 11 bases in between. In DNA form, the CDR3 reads TGTGCCAGCAGCCAGCTGGGCCTTGAGCAGTTCTTC. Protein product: CASSQLGLEQFF.

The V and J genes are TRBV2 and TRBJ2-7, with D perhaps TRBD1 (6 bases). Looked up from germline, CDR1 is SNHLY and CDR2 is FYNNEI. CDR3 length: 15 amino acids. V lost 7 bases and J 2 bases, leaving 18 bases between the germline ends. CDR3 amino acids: CASKPLRGKTYEQYF. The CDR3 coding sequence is TGTGCCAGCAAGCCCCTCAGGGGTAAAACCTACGAGCAGTACTTC.

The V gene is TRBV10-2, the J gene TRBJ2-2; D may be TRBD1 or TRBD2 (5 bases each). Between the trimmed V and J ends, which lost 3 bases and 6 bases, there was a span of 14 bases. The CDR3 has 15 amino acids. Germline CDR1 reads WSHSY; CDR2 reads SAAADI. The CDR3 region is CASSDTRDQPGELFF. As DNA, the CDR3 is TGCGCCAGCAGTGACACACGGGACCAGCCCGGGGAGCTGTTTTTT.